This T cell receptor (beta chain) was captured by sequencing in a study of cytotoxic CD8 clonotypes in ibrutinib-treated CLL. On the study more broadly: The subjects consisted of roughly ten relapsed/refractory and fewer than 16 treatment-naive individuals, with 17 IGHV unmutated. General study points: Baseline clonality, higher than in age-matched healthy donors, tracked circulating CD8+ T-cell counts. Under therapy, public clonotypes either contracted or stayed stable, and they were uncommon. Clonality went higher at ibrutinib response and then dropped back toward baseline at progression.

Turning to this clone: Its target is not known.

Trimming removed 0 bases at V and 9 bases at J, with 6 bases between. CDR1 is SEHNR and CDR2 is FQNEAQ in the germline V gene (reference sequence). This CDR3 spans 12 amino acids. The data were produced by immunoSEQ multiplex PCR, yet TCRdb's version contains in-frame clones alone and is incomplete. The table has 150,000 or so clones, about 88% seen once. The chain joins TRBV7-9 to TRBJ2-1, with D unresolved. The specimen comprised PBMCs, sampled at disease progression, from a patient treated with ibrutinib. The TCR sequence derives from a human donor with chronic lymphocytic leukemia. DNA for the CDR3: TGTGCCAGCAGCTTAGCGGTGAGTGAGCAGTTCTTC. Protein sequence: CASSLAVSEQFF.